This TCR beta chain came from a study of cytomegalovirus exposure and HLA in healthy donors. Notes on the study in general: Relative to equally common others, HLA-associated TCR beta chains showed greater clonal expansion in a later analysis. Immune exposure information comprised only CMV serostatus. Later work associated roughly 15,000 TCR beta sequences with HLA alleles at 0.05 false discovery rate. High specificity and sensitivity for cytomegalovirus status were reported for the classifier.

V was clipped by 8 bases and J by 4 bases, with 17 bases between them. The germline V gene encodes CDR1 SNHLY and CDR2 FYNNEI. This CDR3 comprises 14 residues. As concerns this clone: Its matching antigen is unknown.

13 Jbeta primers and 60 Vbeta primers were used for the PCR. Using immunoSEQ multiplex PCR, the repertoire was profiled, and TCRdb retains in-frame clones only, with some absent. The sample holds some 150,000 clones, about 80% seen once. The sequencing sample was made of PBMCs. The chain carries TRBV2 and TRBJ1-1, with D unclear. The clonotype comes from a man aged 40-50 years in good health and CMV-seronegative. This chain's CDR3 is CASRREDGGTEAFF. For the CDR3, the DNA is TGTGCCAGCCGACGGGAAGATGGAGGCACTGAAGCTTTCTTT.